The rows below give T cell receptor beta chains drawn from one sample of a study of T cells of healthy individuals. One entry per CDR3 protein, called by TCRdb with MiXCR from the 5' RACE reads. The data contain some 82,000 distinct CDR3 sequences, about 5% of them singletons. The receptors originated from a female donor in good health. Each CDR3 is given with its conserved first and last residue. D genes are given only for firm matches. Clone size appears in some rows only: once, few, many, or a class for an expanded clone.

j_call: TRBJ2-1
clone_size: many
v_call: TRBV29-1
d_call: TRBD2
cdr3_aa: CSVEGLAGAYNEQFF
cdr3_nt: TGCAGCGTAGAGGGACTAGCGGGCGCCTACAATGAGCAGTTCTTC

j_call: TRBJ2-7
clone_size: many
v_call: TRBV7-9
d_call: TRBD2
cdr3_aa: CASSLGEGRGSYEQYF
cdr3_nt: TGTGCCAGCAGCTTAGGGGAGGGCCGGGGGTCCTACGAGCAGTACTTC

j_call: TRBJ1-5
clone_size: few
v_call: TRBV19
d_call: NA
cdr3_aa: CASSIGGSGGNQPQHF
cdr3_nt: TGTGCCAGTAGTATAGGGGGCTCAGGGGGCAATCAGCCCCAGCATTTT

j_call: TRBJ1-2
clone_size: few
v_call: TRBV28
d_call: TRBD1
cdr3_aa: CASSSPGQGGPNYGYTF
cdr3_nt: TGTGCCAGCAGTTCACCGGGACAGGGTGGACCTAACTATGGCTACACCTTC

j_call: TRBJ2-1
clone_size: few
v_call: TRBV7-9
d_call: NA
cdr3_aa: CASSQPGDSYNEQFF
cdr3_nt: TGTGCCAGCAGCCAACCCGGGGACTCCTACAATGAGCAGTTCTTC

j_call: TRBJ2-7
clone_size: many
v_call: TRBV4-3
d_call: TRBD2
cdr3_aa: CASSQLLTSGPYEQYF
cdr3_nt: TGCGCCAGCAGCCAACTCCTGACTAGCGGTCCCTACGAGCAGTACTTC

j_call: TRBJ2-1
clone_size: many
v_call: TRBV5-1
d_call: TRBD2
cdr3_aa: CASSLGGSNYNEQFF
cdr3_nt: TGCGCCAGCAGCTTAGGCGGGAGTAACTATAATGAGCAGTTCTTC

j_call: TRBJ2-2
clone_size: many
v_call: TRBV7-3
d_call: NA
cdr3_aa: CASSLNVPGELFF
cdr3_nt: TGTGCCAGCAGCTTAAACGTACCGGGGGAGCTGTTTTTT

j_call: TRBJ2-1
clone_size: many
v_call: TRBV6-2/TRBV6-3
d_call: TRBD2
cdr3_aa: CASSSGLEYNEQFF
cdr3_nt: TGTGCCAGCAGCTCGGGACTAGAATACAATGAGCAGTTCTTC

j_call: TRBJ2-3
clone_size: few
v_call: TRBV20-1
d_call: TRBD2
cdr3_aa: CSARELAGLTDTQYF
cdr3_nt: TGCAGTGCTAGAGAACTAGCGGGTCTTACAGATACGCAGTATTTT

j_call: TRBJ2-2
clone_size: few
v_call: TRBV20-1
d_call: TRBD2
cdr3_aa: CSARDPAGDGGVTGELFF
cdr3_nt: TGCAGTGCTAGAGATCCCGCGGGGGATGGGGGAGTCACCGGGGAGCTGTTTTTT

j_call: TRBJ2-7
clone_size: many
v_call: TRBV20-1
d_call: TRBD2
cdr3_aa: CSATGTSPPYEQYF
cdr3_nt: TGCAGTGCTACGGGGACTAGCCCTCCCTACGAGCAGTACTTC

j_call: TRBJ2-7
clone_size: many
v_call: TRBV7-2
d_call: NA
cdr3_aa: CASSFPDIYEQYF
cdr3_nt: TGTGCCAGCAGCTTCCCGGACATCTACGAGCAGTACTTC

j_call: TRBJ1-1
clone_size: many
v_call: TRBV2
d_call: NA
cdr3_aa: CASIVGSGVNTEAFF
cdr3_nt: TGTGCCAGCATCGTGGGTTCCGGTGTGAACACTGAAGCTTTCTTT

j_call: TRBJ2-3
clone_size: many
v_call: TRBV20-1
d_call: NA
cdr3_aa: CSARGADESTDTQYF
cdr3_nt: TGCAGTGCGAGGGGGGCGGATGAAAGCACAGATACGCAGTATTTT

j_call: TRBJ2-2
clone_size: many
v_call: TRBV6-5
d_call: NA
cdr3_aa: CASSRDVTGELFF
cdr3_nt: TGTGCCAGCAGTCGGGATGTCACCGGGGAGCTGTTTTTT

j_call: TRBJ2-1
clone_size: many
v_call: TRBV6-5
d_call: NA
cdr3_aa: CASSWYNEQFF
cdr3_nt: TGTGCCAGCAGTTGGTACAATGAGCAGTTCTTC

j_call: TRBJ1-1
clone_size: few
v_call: TRBV29-1
d_call: NA
cdr3_aa: CRSIGGPNTEAFF
cdr3_nt: TGCAGATCTATAGGGGGGCCGAACACTGAAGCTTTCTTT

j_call: TRBJ2-3
clone_size: many
v_call: TRBV7-8
d_call: NA
cdr3_aa: CASSSLGGDSTDTQYF
cdr3_nt: TGTGCCAGCAGCTCTTTGGGCGGAGACAGCACAGATACGCAGTATTTT

j_call: TRBJ2-1
clone_size: few
v_call: TRBV6-2/TRBV6-3
d_call: TRBD2
cdr3_aa: CASSYSGGLTSKGYNEQFF
cdr3_nt: TGTGCCAGCAGTTACTCCGGGGGACTAACCTCCAAGGGGTACAATGAGCAGTTCTTC

j_call: TRBJ1-1
clone_size: few
v_call: TRBV9
d_call: NA
cdr3_aa: CASSVTALNTEAFF
cdr3_nt: TGTGCCAGCAGCGTGACAGCTTTGAACACTGAAGCTTTCTTT

j_call: TRBJ2-7
clone_size: many
v_call: TRBV6-2/TRBV6-3
d_call: NA
cdr3_aa: CASSYPPGYEQYF
cdr3_nt: TGTGCCAGCAGTTACCCGCCCGGTTACGAGCAGTACTTC

j_call: TRBJ2-5
clone_size: NA
v_call: TRBV7-2
d_call: NA
cdr3_aa: CASSRPWETQYF
cdr3_nt: TGTGCCAGCAGCCGCCCGTGGGAGACCCAGTACTTC

j_call: TRBJ1-3
clone_size: many
v_call: TRBV6-5
d_call: NA
cdr3_aa: CASSFQDSRLSGNTIYF
cdr3_nt: TGTGCCAGCAGTTTTCAGGACAGCCGCCTCTCTGGAAACACCATATATTTT

j_call: TRBJ1-6
clone_size: NA
v_call: TRBV5-1
d_call: TRBD1
cdr3_aa: CASSLAGPGDSSYNSPLHF
cdr3_nt: TGCGCCAGCAGCTTGGCGGGGCCGGGGGACAGCTCCTATAATTCACCCCTCCACTTT

j_call: TRBJ2-7
clone_size: many
v_call: TRBV6-5
d_call: NA
cdr3_aa: CASSYAGSYEQYF
cdr3_nt: TGTGCCAGCAGTTACGCCGGGTCCTACGAGCAGTACTTC

j_call: TRBJ1-2
clone_size: many
v_call: TRBV18
d_call: NA
cdr3_aa: CASSPETNYGYTF
cdr3_nt: TGTGCCAGCTCACCGGAGACTAACTATGGCTACACCTTC

j_call: TRBJ2-1
clone_size: NA
v_call: TRBV3-1
d_call: NA
cdr3_aa: CASSPDRRERGFSYNEQFF
cdr3_nt: TGTGCCAGCAGTCCCGATAGGCGGGAGAGGGGGTTCTCCTACAATGAGCAGTTCTTC

j_call: TRBJ1-1
clone_size: few
v_call: TRBV2
d_call: NA
cdr3_aa: CASSEPAGTIEAFF
cdr3_nt: TGTGCCAGCAGTGAGCCGGCAGGGACGATTGAAGCTTTCTTT

j_call: TRBJ2-4
clone_size: few
v_call: TRBV6-6
d_call: TRBD2
cdr3_aa: CASSYSTAGVQYF
cdr3_nt: TGTGCCAGCAGTTACTCGACGGCGGGGGTTCAGTACTTC

j_call: TRBJ1-4
clone_size: many
v_call: TRBV20-1
d_call: TRBD1
cdr3_aa: CSAGPDREGFEKLFF
cdr3_nt: TGCAGTGCTGGTCCGGACAGGGAGGGTTTTGAAAAACTGTTTTTT

j_call: TRBJ2-1
clone_size: NA
v_call: TRBV24-1
d_call: NA
cdr3_aa: CATSDPGSNEQFF
cdr3_nt: TGTGCCACCAGTGATCCAGGGTCCAATGAGCAGTTCTTC

j_call: TRBJ1-5
clone_size: NA
v_call: TRBV2
d_call: TRBD1
cdr3_aa: CASSGQGRGQPQHF
cdr3_nt: TGTGCCAGCAGTGGACAGGGACGCGGTCAGCCCCAGCATTTT